These T cell receptor beta chains were read from a single sample in a study of Ad26.COV2.S vaccination and SARS-CoV-2 variants. Repertoires were generated with immunoSEQ multiplex PCR, while TCRdb's copy carries only in-frame clones and drops some. There are a few hundred thousand clones in the sample; 70% to 90% occur only once, and 3.6% lies in the top ten. Sequenced material: peripheral blood, taken in a trial of Ad26.COV2.S vaccine versus placebo. The receptors here all came from a person between 18 and 65 years old who received the Ad26.COV2.S COVID-19 vaccine or a placebo. The CDR3 runs from the conserved cysteine through the conserved F or W. D genes are given only for firm matches. The listing skips clone size in some rows; elsewhere it reads once, few, many or a size class.

j_call d_call clone_size v_call cdr3_aa cdr3_nt
TRBJ2-4 - - TRBV6-2/TRBV6-3 CASSYSMVALLAKNIQYF TGTGCCAGCAGTTACTCGATGGTAGCCCTATTAGCCAAAAACATTCAGTACTTC
TRBJ2-2 TRBD2 - TRBV5-1 CASNEGGRNTGELFF TGCGCCAGCAATGAGGGAGGGCGAAACACCGGGGAGCTGTTTTTT
TRBJ1-6 - - TRBV5-6 CASSSGSHSYNSPLHF TGTGCCAGCAGCAGTGGCAGCCACTCCTATAATTCACCCCTCCACTTT
TRBJ2-5 - - TRBV7-6 CASSLDGVFETQYF TGTGCCAGCAGCTTAGATGGCGTATTTGAGACCCAGTACTTC
TRBJ1-2 - - TRBV5-1 CASSLDGTNNYGYTF TGCGCCAGCAGCCTGGACGGGACTAATAACTATGGCTACACCTTC
TRBJ2-2 TRBD1 - TRBV11-2 CASSLPGRGRLFF TGTGCCAGCAGCTTACCGGGCAGGGGGCGCTTGTTTTTT
TRBJ1-6 - once TRBV6-6 CASSYGPQGRSPLHF TGTGCCAGCAGTTACGGGCCGCAGGGTCGTTCACCCCTCCACTTT
TRBJ2-2 TRBD2 - TRBV4-2 CASSQVREGTGELFF TGTGCCAGCAGCCAAGTGAGGGAGGGCACCGGGGAGCTGTTTTTT
TRBJ2-3 - - TRBV11-2 CASSLSGSTDTQYF TGTGCCAGCAGCTTAAGTGGATCCACAGATACGCAGTATTTT
TRBJ1-1 - - TRBV3-1/TRBV3-2 CASSQVYRAGPGIGTEAFF TGTGCCAGCAGCCAAGTTTATAGGGCAGGCCCTGGCATCGGCACTGAAGCTTTCTTT
TRBJ2-1 - - TRBV20-1 CSASFRNEQFF TGCAGTGCTAGTTTCCGGAATGAGCAGTTCTTC
TRBJ2-5 - - TRBV7-2 CASSPGHAQYF TGTGCCAGCAGCCCGGGGCATGCCCAGTACTTC
TRBJ2-7 TRBD1 - TRBV19 CASSTGQGYEQYF TGTGCCAGTAGTACCGGACAGGGGTACGAGCAGTACTTC
TRBJ2-5 TRBD2 - TRBV6-5 CASSYSTGGETQYF TGTGCCAGCAGTTACTCGACGGGGGGAGAGACCCAGTACTTC
TRBJ1-1 TRBD1 - TRBV19 CASSLLRDRGISEAFF TGTGCCAGTAGTCTCCTGAGGGACAGGGGAATTTCTGAAGCTTTCTTT
TRBJ1-1 TRBD1 - TRBV11-2 CASSQKTGKAFF TGTGCCAGCAGCCAAAAGACAGGGAAAGCTTTCTTT
TRBJ2-1 - - TRBV5-5 CASSLARGNIGDEQFF TGTGCCAGCAGCTTGGCCCGCGGCAACATCGGGGATGAGCAGTTCTTC
TRBJ2-2 - - TRBV4-1 CASSRLGPEVTGELFF TGCGCCAGCAGCCGCCTAGGACCGGAGGTCACCGGGGAGCTGTTTTTT
TRBJ2-7 - - TRBV3-1/TRBV3-2 CASSRVPQSRQKLYEQYF TGTGCCAGCAGCCGGGTACCCCAAAGCAGACAGAAGCTTTACGAGCAGTACTTC
TRBJ1-1 TRBD1 - TRBV6-1 CASSEGTGYDEAFF TGTGCCAGCAGTGAAGGGACAGGGTACGACGAAGCTTTCTTT
TRBJ2-7 - - TRBV12-3/TRBV12-4 CASSSFQSAEQYF TGTGCCAGCAGTTCCTTCCAATCGGCCGAGCAGTACTTC
TRBJ1-5 - - TRBV19 CASRGRTFHQPQHF TGTGCCAGTAGGGGTCGGACTTTTCATCAGCCCCAGCATTTT
TRBJ2-7 - - TRBV2 CASSRDGYEQYF TGTGCCAGCAGCCGGGACGGCTACGAGCAGTACTTC
TRBJ1-1 - - TRBV5-4 CASSRTANMNTEAFF TGTGCCAGCAGCCGGACGGCTAATATGAACACTGAAGCTTTCTTT
TRBJ2-1 - - TRBV19 CASNALSTGKDNEQFF TGTGCCAGTAACGCCCTAAGCACTGGGAAGGACAATGAGCAGTTCTTC
TRBJ2-5 TRBD2 few TRBV4-3 CASSPEGAGGVETQYF TGCGCCAGCAGCCCTGAAGGGGCGGGGGGTGTAGAGACCCAGTACTTC
TRBJ2-2 - - TRBV30 CAWSITGTVTGELFF TGTGCCTGGAGTATTACGGGGACCGTTACCGGGGAGCTGTTTTTT
TRBJ2-7 TRBD1 - TRBV13 CASSSGTGGYEQYF TGTGCCAGCAGCTCCGGGACAGGGGGCTACGAGCAGTACTTC
TRBJ2-1 - - TRBV6-5 CASADGNEQFF TGTGCCAGCGCCGATGGCAATGAGCAGTTCTTC
TRBJ2-3 TRBD2 - TRBV19 CASSMVRGVSTDTQYF TGTGCCAGTAGTATGGTCCGGGGGGTAAGCACAGATACGCAGTATTTT
TRBJ2-7 - - TRBV12-2 CASRLANWGPLGYEQYF TGTGCAAGTCGCTTAGCGAATTGGGGTCCCTTGGGCTACGAGCAGTACTTC
TRBJ1-6 - - TRBV2 CASSETGSNSPLHF TGTGCCAGCAGTGAGACAGGTTCTAATTCACCCCTCCACTTT
TRBJ2-1 - - TRBV7-3 CASSPLGGYEQFF TGTGCCAGCAGCCCGCTAGGGGGGTACGAGCAGTTCTTC
TRBJ1-2 TRBD1 - TRBV23-1 CPLRDRGDGYTF TGCCCCTTACGAGACAGGGGAGATGGCTACACCTTC
TRBJ2-2 - few TRBV4-3 CASSQHSGNTGELFF TGCGCCAGCAGCCAACACAGCGGGAACACCGGGGAGCTGTTTTTT
TRBJ2-3 TRBD2 - TRBV28 CASSLLWRGGTDTQYF TGTGCCAGCAGTTTATTATGGCGGGGGGGCACAGATACGCAGTATTTT
TRBJ1-2 - - TRBV29-1 CSVFDRLYGGYTF TGCAGCGTTTTCGACAGACTCTATGGGGGCTACACCTTC
TRBJ1-2 - - TRBV19 CASSISVGQYYGYTF TGTGCCAGTAGTATAAGCGTCGGCCAGTACTATGGCTACACCTTC
TRBJ2-7 - once TRBV5-4 CASSFDSNPLGEQYF TGTGCCAGCAGCTTTGACAGCAACCCCTTAGGGGAGCAGTACTTC
TRBJ2-7 TRBD1 - TRBV27 CASSLSGTASYEQYF TGTGCCAGCAGTTTGTCCGGGACAGCCTCCTACGAGCAGTACTTC
TRBJ2-3 - - TRBV4-2 CASSQQQGSTDTQYF TGTGCCAGCAGCCAACAACAGGGAAGCACAGATACGCAGTATTTT
TRBJ1-5 - - TRBV7-9 CASSFSPTGNSNQPQHF TGTGCCAGCAGCTTTTCGCCAACAGGGAATAGCAATCAGCCCCAGCATTTT
TRBJ1-2 - once TRBV6-5 CASKGDLGNYGYTF TGTGCCAGCAAAGGGGACTTAGGCAACTATGGCTACACCTTC
TRBJ2-7 TRBD2 once TRBV5-4 CASSLSSSGGYEQYF TGTGCCAGCAGCTTGAGCTCCAGCGGGGGGTACGAGCAGTACTTC
TRBJ2-7 - - TRBV7-9 CASSTPGSSYEQYF TGTGCCAGCAGTACTCCAGGTAGCTCCTACGAGCAGTACTTC
TRBJ2-3 TRBD1 - TRBV5-1 CASSSTGDSTDTQYF TGCGCCAGCAGCTCGACAGGGGATAGCACAGATACGCAGTATTTT
TRBJ1-2 - - TRBV12-3/TRBV12-4 CASTLDRSRYTF TGTGCCAGCACCTTGGATAGGTCGCGCTACACCTTC
TRBJ1-5 - - TRBV15 CATSISGSSNQPQHF TGTGCCACCAGCATTTCAGGGAGTAGCAATCAGCCCCAGCATTTT
TRBJ1-2 - - TRBV4-3 CASSQLGGGIGGYTF TGCGCCAGCAGCCAGCTGGGCGGGGGTATTGGTGGCTACACCTTC
TRBJ1-1 - once TRBV29-1 CSVSLAGNTEAFF TGCAGCGTTAGTCTCGCGGGGAACACTGAAGCTTTCTTT
TRBJ1-2 - - TRBV19 CASSTGTDYGYTF TGTGCCAGTAGTACCGGGACGGACTATGGCTACACCTTC
TRBJ1-2 - - TRBV4-3 CASSQGEVREGYGYTF TGCGCCAGCAGCCAGGGGGAGGTCAGGGAGGGCTATGGCTACACCTTC
TRBJ1-6 - - TRBV14 CASSQARANSPLHF TGTGCCAGCAGCCAGGCCCGGGCGAATTCACCCCTCCACTTT
TRBJ1-6 - few TRBV7-2 CASSPFPYNSPLHF TGTGCCAGCAGCCCCTTCCCCTATAATTCACCCCTCCACTTT
TRBJ1-6 - few TRBV14 CASSLPRGPLHF TGTGCCAGCAGCCTACCTCGGGGTCCACTCCACTTT
TRBJ2-5 - - TRBV3-1/TRBV3-2 CASSHQDFQETQYF TGTGCCAGCAGCCACCAGGACTTCCAAGAGACCCAGTACTTC